The 30 T cell receptor beta chains below were found in one sample sequenced in a study of cytotoxic CD8 clonotypes in ibrutinib-treated CLL. Sequencing used immunoSEQ multiplex PCR; TCRdb keeps in-frame clones, though not all of them. Here the sample spans some 50,000 clones, around 60% being singletons. Sequencing used PBMCs, obtained after 24 months of ibrutinib treatment. Receptor source: a human donor with chronic lymphocytic leukemia.

Comment on this clone: The sample contains more than one DNA sequence encoding this CDR3. The chain is built from TRBV30 and TRBJ1-1; D perhaps matches TRBD1 (6 bases). Germline V gene sequence: CDR1 GTSNPN, CDR2 SVGIG (reference sequence). The CDR3 sequence is 13 residues long. V lost 3 bases and J 3 bases, leaving 11 bases between the germline ends. The CDR3: CAWRRGRDTEAFF. In DNA, the CDR3 is TGTGCCTGGAGGCGGGGGCGCGACACTGAAGCTTTCTTT. The full variable domain, rest sourced from reference TRBV30 and TRBJ1-1, is SQTIHQWPATLVQPVGSPLSLECTVEGTSNPNLYWYRQAAGRGLQLLFYSVGIGQISSEVPQNLSASRPQDRQFILSSKKLLLSDSGFYLCAWRRGRDTEAFFGQGTRLTVV.

For the CDR3, the DNA is TGTGCCAGCAGCAGGGGCGGCGGGGGCTATACTACTAATGAAAAACTGTTTTTT. This gives the protein CASSRGGGGYTTNEKLFF. V usage is TRBV5-6 and J usage is TRBJ1-4, with TRBD1 as a possible D gene (6 bases). CDR1 and CDR2 from the germline V gene are SGHDT and YYEEEE. The CDR3 length is 18 residues. V lost 4 bases to trimming and J lost 2 bases, with 21 bases between them. Supplemented by reference TRBV5-6 and TRBJ1-4, the full variable domain reads DAGVTQSPTHLIKTRGQQVTLRCSPKSGHDTVSWYQQALGQGPQFIFQYYEEEERQRGNFPDRFSGHQFPNYSSELNVNALLLGDSALYLCASSRGGGGYTTNEKLFFGSGTQLSVL.

This clone was recorded only once. This chain connects TRBV27 to TRBJ1-5; TRBD1 might be the D (5 bases). This CDR3 comprises 18 residues. CDR1 and CDR2 from the germline V gene are MNHEY and SMNVEV (reference sequence). V dropped 6 bases and J dropped 0 bases, with 21 bases sitting between them. CDR3 nucleotides: TGTGCCAGCAGGCCCCCCTCGGGACGGATTGATAGCAATCAGCCCCAGCATTTT. Its translation is CASRPPSGRIDSNQPQHF.

This chain joins TRBV5-6 and TRBJ2-1; no clear D gene. From germline, CDR1 is SGHDT and CDR2 YYEEEE. The CDR3 has 15 residues. Trimming took off 1 base at V and 6 bases at J, with 14 bases between the two ends. Written as DNA, the CDR3 is TGTGCCAGCAGCTTGCTGGTAGTACCTCTCAATGAGCAGTTCTTC. Protein: CASSLLVVPLNEQFF.

The chain uses TRBV5-6 and TRBJ2-1; no clear D gene. This CDR3 contains 15 residues. V was pared by 4 bases and J by 1 base, with 12 bases between. Germline V CDR1 and CDR2: SGHDT, YYEEEE. CDR3 protein: CASSRGRQSYNEQFF. DNA for the CDR3: TGTGCCAGCAGCCGAGGACGGCAGTCCTACAATGAGCAGTTCTTC.

J is TRBJ2-2 and V is TRBV11-2; either TRBD1 or TRBD2 may supply D (5 bases each). The V and J ends lost 4 bases and 8 bases respectively, with 14 bases between them. From germline, CDR1 is SGHAT and CDR2 FQNNGV. This CDR3 is 14 amino acids long. CDR3 sequence: CASSWRSGTGELFF. CDR3 bases: TGTGCCAGCAGCTGGCGGTCCGGGACGGGGGAGCTGTTTTTT.

The gene calls are TRBV29-1 and TRBJ2-3; no firm D call. The CDR3 totals 13 residues. Trimming stripped 3 bases from V and 6 bases from J, with 13 bases between. CDR1 SQVTM and CDR2 ANQGSEA come from the germline V gene. CDR3 loop: CSVDPRLGDTQYF. The CDR3 nucleotides are TGCAGCGTTGACCCTAGACTTGGGGATACGCAGTATTTT.

The genes are TRBV12-5 and TRBJ2-1, with 12 bases fitting TRBD2. This CDR3 is built from 18 residues. The germline CDR1 and CDR2 sequences are LGHNT and FRNRAP. The junction had 6 bases not matched to a gene; V was cut back by 3 bases and J by 0 bases. CDR3 nucleotides: TGTGCTAGTGGTTTAGTCCTAGCGGGGGGGAGCTCCTACAATGAGCAGTTCTTC. It translates to CASGLVLAGGSSYNEQFF.

This rearrangement joins TRBV5-1 to TRBJ2-7; 10 bases fit TRBD2. V lost 4 bases to trimming and J lost 6 bases; unmatched junction nucleotides: 10. The CDR3 sequence is 15 residues long. The germline V gene has CDR1 SGHRS and CDR2 YFSETQ. The CDR3 bases are TGCGCCAGCAGCATACCCGGGACTAGCGACTCCGAGCAGTACTTC. Translating it yields CASSIPGTSDSEQYF.

The CDR3 bases are TGTGCCATCAGTGGTGGGAGTCATAGTGGGGATACGCAGTATTTT. This translates into CAISGGSHSGDTQYF. This chain links TRBV10-3 with TRBJ2-3; D might be TRBD2 (5 bases). The length of the CDR3 is 15 residues. Trimming pared 4 bases from V and 6 bases from J, leaving 17 bases between. CDR1 and CDR2 from the germline V gene are ENHRY and SYGVKD.

The sample holds a few counts of this clone. In DNA form, the CDR3 reads TGTGCCAGCTCCCCCCTTCCCCCCGGACAGGGTCGGCGCGAGCAGTTCTTC. The encoded protein is CASSPLPPGQGRREQFF. This rearrangement joins TRBV18 to TRBJ2-1; 8 bases match TRBD1. This CDR3 spans 17 amino acids. Germline CDR1 is KGHSH and CDR2 is LQKENI. V lost 6 bases and J lost 10; bases outside the gene matches: 20.

The CDR3 bases are TGTGCCAGCAGTTACTACACGAACACTGAAGCTTTCTTT. This sequence encodes CASSYYTNTEAFF. The rearrangement links TRBV6-5 to TRBJ1-1, with D hard to call. The germline V and J ends were trimmed by 1 base and 1 base, with 4 bases remaining between them. Germline-derived CDR1 and CDR2 are MNHEY and SVGAGI. CDR3 length: 13 amino acids.

This clone was picked up many times. The chain uses TRBV5-6 and TRBJ1-2; 7 bases align to TRBD1. V was clipped by 3 bases and J by 6 bases; unmatched bases: 5. Per the germline V gene, CDR1 is SGHDT and CDR2 is YYEEEE. The CDR3 runs to 13 residues. CDR3 nucleotide sequence: TGTGCCAGCAGCTGGGACAGAGGAGATGGCTACACCTTC. Its translation: CASSWDRGDGYTF. The whole variable domain, remainder taken from reference TRBV5-6 and TRBJ1-2, is DAGVTQSPTHLIKTRGQQVTLRCSPKSGHDTVSWYQQALGQGPQFIFQYYEEEERQRGNFPDRFSGHQFPNYSSELNVNALLLGDSALYLCASSWDRGDGYTFGSGTRLTVV.

The chain combines TRBV11-2 with TRBJ2-2; tentatively, D is TRBD1 or TRBD2 (5 bases each). CDR3 length equals 17 residues. The V gene lost 1 base and the J gene lost 4 bases, with 16 bases spanning the gap. Germline V lookup: CDR1 SGHAT, CDR2 FQNNGV. CDR3 in amino acids: CASSLALRGLGTGELFF. DNA of the CDR3: TGTGCCAGCAGCTTAGCCTTGAGGGGTTTGGGCACCGGGGAGCTGTTTTTT.

The CDR3 bases are TGCAGTGCTAGAGATGAGACCCAGTACTTC. Amino acids: CSARDETQYF. The chain employs TRBV20-1 and TRBJ2-5; D is undetermined. CDR1 and CDR2 from the germline V gene are DFQATT and SNEGSKA (reference sequence). V gave up 0 bases and J gave up 5 bases, with 1 base separating them. The length of the CDR3 is 10 residues.

J is TRBJ1-5 and V is TRBV7-9; D is unresolved. The germline V and J ends were trimmed by 5 bases and 6 bases, with 11 bases remaining between them. The germline gives CDR1 SEHNR, CDR2 FQNEAQ (reference sequence). CDR3 size: 13 residues. The CDR3 loop reads CASSASRFQPQHF. CDR3 nucleotide sequence: TGTGCCAGCAGCGCTAGCAGGTTTCAGCCCCAGCATTTT.

CDR3 bases: TGTGCCAGCAGCTACGGAGGGACACGGAGTGGCTACACCTTC. This encodes CASSYGGTRSGYTF. The chain carries TRBV11-2 and TRBJ1-2, with D possibly matching TRBD1 (6 bases). The CDR3 sequence is 14 residues long. Looked up from germline, CDR1 is SGHAT and CDR2 is FQNNGV. V was trimmed by 4 bases and J by 7 bases, leaving 16 bases between them.

V and J are TRBV18 and TRBJ2-2, with D unclear. Trimming left V 2 bases short and J 6 bases short, with 7 bases between. The CDR3 totals 13 residues. Germline V gene sequence: CDR1 KGHSH, CDR2 LQKENI. The CDR3 loop reads CASSPIRPGELFF. The DNA for the CDR3 is TGTGCCAGCTCACCAATAAGGCCCGGGGAGCTGTTTTTT.

V is TRBV11-3 and J is TRBJ2-2, with D perhaps matching TRBD1 or TRBD2 (5 bases each). V was shortened by 1 base and J by 4 bases, with 10 bases between the two germline ends. The CDR3 extends over 15 amino acids. Germline-derived CDR1 and CDR2 are SGHNT and YENEEA. In DNA form, the CDR3 reads TGTGCCAGCAGCTTAGTAGGGACCCCCACCGGGGAGCTGTTTTTT. This translates into CASSLVGTPTGELFF.

This chain links TRBV27 with TRBJ1-4; D gene unclear. This CDR3 spans 14 amino acids. Trimming left V 6 bases short and J 2 bases short, with 10 bases between. The germline V gene encodes CDR1 MNHEY and CDR2 SMNVEV (reference sequence). The CDR3 sequence is CASSLIGTNEKLFF. The DNA for the CDR3 is TGTGCCAGCAGCTTAATAGGGACTAATGAAAAACTGTTTTTT.

This clone was counted between two and nine times. The chain has TRBV7-9 and TRBJ1-3; D is unclear. The V end was cut by 4 bases, the J end by 2 bases, with 0 bases between. The CDR3 has 11 amino acids. Germline lookup yields CDR1 SEHNR and CDR2 FQNEAQ (reference sequence). CDR3 DNA: TGTGCCAGCAGCTCTGGAAACACCATATATTTT. This translates into CASSSGNTIYF.

V gene TRBV7-9 combines with J gene TRBJ2-7; D unclear. This CDR3 spans 12 amino acids. Germline V CDR1 and CDR2: SEHNR, FQNEAQ (reference sequence). Trimming took off 6 bases at V and 5 bases at J, with 11 bases between the two ends. In DNA form, the CDR3 reads TGTGCCAGCAGTCACGCGGCGGACGAGCAGTACTTC. This translates into CASSHAADEQYF.

The chain combines TRBV19 with TRBJ1-4; TRBD1 matches at 9 bases. The CDR3 covers 16 residues. Germline V gene lookup returns CDR1 LNHDA and CDR2 SQIVND (reference sequence). After removal of 6 bases from V and 8 bases from J, the junction contained 13 bases not matched to a gene. Written as DNA, the CDR3 is TGTGCCAGTAGCCAACCTTGGACAGGGGTTGTGGAAAAACTGTTTTTT. This codes for CASSQPWTGVVEKLFF.

This clone was seen only a few times. The same CDR3 also results from other DNA sequences found in this sample. The chain uses TRBV10-3 and TRBJ1-3; D is unclear. The V end lost 5 bases, the J end lost 0 bases, and 2 bases lay between the germline ends. This CDR3 is 12 amino acids long. The V gene's germline CDR1 is ENHRY and CDR2 SYGVKD. The CDR3 spells CAISLSGNTIYF. In nucleotides, the CDR3 is TGTGCCATCAGTCTCTCTGGAAACACCATATATTTT.

This clone appeared once. A much more abundant neighbour one base away suggests this may be a read error. This same CDR3 is encoded by further DNA sequences in the sample. The chain is built from TRBV5-1 and TRBJ2-7; D ambiguous. CDR3 length: 13 amino acids. Per germline, CDR1 SGHRS and CDR2 YFSETQ. CDR3 in DNA: TGCGCCAGCAGTCGGGCAGACTCCTACGAACAGTACTTC. Its translation is CASSRADSYEQYF.

The rearrangement joins TRBV5-1 to TRBJ2-3, with 8 bases that match TRBD2. CDR1 SGHRS and CDR2 YFSETQ come from the germline V gene. V shed 0 bases and J 4 bases; nucleotides not matched to a gene: 4. There are 15 residues in the CDR3. This chain's CDR3 is CASSLGGLVPDTQYF. Here the CDR3 DNA reads TGCGCCAGCAGCTTGGGGGGACTAGTGCCAGATACGCAGTATTTT.

This clone has more than one count but fewer than ten. V and J are TRBV7-2 and TRBJ1-4; D might be TRBD1 (5 bases). The CDR3 runs 15 residues. Trimming removed 5 bases from V and 8 bases from J, with 18 bases in between. Looked up from germline, CDR1 is SGHTA and CDR2 is FQGNSA. CDR3 nucleotide sequence: TGTGCCAGCAGCCCCGGGGGGTCGGCCTGGGAAAAACTGTTTTTT. Residues: CASSPGGSAWEKLFF.

The chain is built from TRBV29-1 and TRBJ2-7; D not certain. CDR3 length equals 12 residues. Germline V gene lookup returns CDR1 SQVTM and CDR2 ANQGSEA. Trimming removed 4 bases at V and 2 bases at J, with 9 bases between. The chain's CDR3 is CSVGGTTYEQYF. The CDR3 DNA reads as TGCAGCGTTGGTGGTACTACCTACGAGCAGTACTTC.

In this sample, this clone turned up a few times. The chain recombines TRBV11-2 with TRBJ1-6, with 8 bases that match TRBD1. The CDR3 spans 16 residues. Per the germline V gene, CDR1 is SGHAT and CDR2 is FQNNGV. Losses at the gene ends were 6 bases for V and 9 bases for J; bases not matched to a gene: 13. The CDR3 nucleotides are TGTGCCAGCAGGCCTACGTCAGGGGGCGGTGGTTCACCCCTCCACTTT. This gives the protein CASRPTSGGGGSPLHF.

This clone turned up a few times. This chain connects TRBV6-5 to TRBJ1-4, with D hard to call. Germline V gene lookup returns CDR1 MNHEY and CDR2 SVGAGI. The V end was cut by 0 bases, the J end by 11 bases, with 16 bases between. The CDR3 covers 15 residues. The CDR3 DNA reads TGTGCCAGCAGTTACTCGGGGTCGGATGGTGGGAAACTGTTTTTT. Translating gives CASSYSGSDGGKLFF.